The 19 T cell receptor beta chains below all came from one sample that was sequenced in a study of CD8 T cells in Susac syndrome. When the RNA was reverse transcribed, random hexamers were used with an input of about 0.5 to 1 ug. TCRdb fed the immunoSEQ multiplex PCR reads into MiXCR, producing one record per CDR3 protein. The table includes 150,000 to 200,000 distinct CDR3 sequences, around 94% detected once. Sequenced: CD4+ T cells from PBMCs. The receptors here all came from a human donor in good health.

V is TRBV10-3 and J is TRBJ2-3; D is undetermined. Germline V lookup: CDR1 ENHRY, CDR2 SYGVKD. The CDR3 is made up of 15 amino acids. V was trimmed by 11 bases and J by 4 bases, leaving 22 bases between them. The CDR3 protein is CADVSVADRPDTQYF. The CDR3, as DNA: TGTGCCGACGTCAGTGTAGCTGACCGTCCAGATACGCAGTATTTT.

The V and J genes are TRBV3-1 and TRBJ2-7; the D gene is possibly TRBD2 (5 bases). The V end was cut by 1 base, the J end by 3 bases, with 22 bases between. This CDR3 is 18 amino acids long. Germline V gene data show CDR1 as LGHDT and CDR2 as YNNKEL (reference sequence). CDR3 in DNA: TGTGCCAGCAGCCAAGGGCGGGCGGACGGCCGCACTCTCTACGAGCAGTACTTC. Its translation is CASSQGRADGRTLYEQYF.

The chain combines TRBV27 with TRBJ2-1, with 8 bases that match TRBD2. V shed 5 bases, J shed 2 bases, and the junction held 5 bases outside the gene matches. This CDR3 is built from 15 residues. Germline V gene sequence: CDR1 MNHEY, CDR2 SMNVEV (reference sequence). CDR3: CASSKQRGPYNEQFF. As DNA, the CDR3 is TGTGCCAGCAGTAAACAGCGGGGGCCCTACAATGAGCAGTTCTTC.

This rearrangement joins TRBV20-1 to TRBJ2-3; either TRBD1 or TRBD2 may supply D (5 bases each). Trimming stripped 0 bases from V and 4 bases from J, with 8 bases between. CDR1 and CDR2 (germline): DFQATT, SNEGSKA (reference sequence). CDR3 size: 13 residues. CDR3 in amino acids: CSARDPGPDTQYF. DNA for the CDR3: TGCAGTGCTAGAGATCCGGGGCCAGATACGCAGTATTTT.

This clonotype was seen only once. The chain uses TRBV29-1 and TRBJ2-1; no clear D. Germline V gene data show CDR1 as SQVTM and CDR2 as ANQGSEA. This CDR3 is 16 amino acids long. Trimming cost V 3 bases and J 0 bases, with 15 bases left between them. The CDR3 nucleotides read TGCAGCGTTGAGGTCCCGGAATCCAGCTCCTACAATGAGCAGTTCTTC. Encoded protein: CSVEVPESSSYNEQFF.

The chain joins TRBV15 to TRBJ2-6, with 7 bases fitting TRBD1. Trimming removed 0 bases from V and 2 bases from J; junction bases left unmatched: 1. Germline assignment: CDR1 LNHNV and CDR2 YYDKDF (reference sequence). This CDR3 contains 16 residues. The chain's CDR3 is CATSREGTAGANVLTF. For the CDR3, the DNA is TGTGCCACCAGCAGAGAGGGGACAGCTGGGGCCAACGTCCTGACTTTC. Using reference TRBV15 and TRBJ2-6 for the parts outside the CDR3, the full variable domain is DAMVIQNPRYQVTQFGKPVTLSCSQTLNHNVMYWYQQKSSQAPKLLFHYYDKDFNNEADTPDNFQSRRPNTSFCFLDIRSPGLGDTAMYLCATSREGTAGANVLTFGAGSRLTVL.

Only one count was recorded for this clonotype. The chain carries TRBV29-1 and TRBJ1-2; D remains ambiguous. Trimming removed 3 bases from V and 5 bases from J, with 10 bases in between. CDR1 and CDR2 from the germline V gene are SQVTM and ANQGSEA. This CDR3 is built from 12 residues. CDR3: CSVDQRNYGYTF. The CDR3 nucleotides read TGCAGCGTTGATCAACGGAATTATGGCTACACCTTC.

The V and J genes are TRBV27 and TRBJ1-2; no reliable D call. Trimming shortened V by 6 bases and J by 6 bases, and 23 bases separated the two germline ends. This CDR3 comprises 16 residues. Germline V gene lookup returns CDR1 MNHEY and CDR2 SMNVEV (reference sequence). The CDR3 region is CASSLHREQGLDGYTF. The CDR3 coding sequence is TGTGCCAGCAGCCTCCATCGGGAACAAGGCTTGGATGGCTACACCTTC.

The chain joins TRBV20-1 to TRBJ2-1; D is uncertain. Trimming pared 2 bases from V and 8 bases from J, leaving 16 bases between. This CDR3 contains 14 residues. From germline, CDR1 is DFQATT and CDR2 SNEGSKA (reference sequence). The CDR3 coding sequence is TGCAGTGCTAGACCTGGGTCTAGGCCCGATGAGCAGTTCTTC. It codes for CSARPGSRPDEQFF.

The genes are TRBV18 and TRBJ2-1, with D maybe TRBD2 (5 bases). V was shortened by 6 bases and J by 5 bases, with 17 bases between the two germline ends. The length of the CDR3 is 15 residues. The V gene's germline CDR1 is KGHSH and CDR2 LQKENI. The CDR3 loop is CASSPRAGVNNEQFF. DNA of the CDR3: TGTGCCAGCTCCCCTAGGGCCGGGGTCAACAATGAGCAGTTCTTC.

This clonotype was detected only once. The chain carries TRBV28 and TRBJ1-1; D is uncertain. CDR1 and CDR2 (germline): MDHEN, SYDVKM. This CDR3 comprises 15 residues. Trimming took 3 bases from V and 6 from J, leaving 17 bases between them. This chain's CDR3 is CASSLIVNRGSEAFF. DNA of the CDR3: TGTGCCAGCAGTTTGATCGTCAACCGTGGGTCTGAAGCTTTCTTT.

This chain connects TRBV15 to TRBJ2-3; D is uncertain. This CDR3 has 14 residues. CDR1 is LNHNV, CDR2 YYDKDF, per germline (reference sequence). V lost 0 bases and J lost 4, with 8 bases in between. The CDR3: CATSRDRFPDTQYF. CDR3 DNA sequence: TGTGCCACCAGCAGAGATCGATTCCCAGATACGCAGTATTTT.

In its sample, this clonotype was seen once. The V call is TRBV20-1, the J call TRBJ1-2, with 9 bases matching TRBD1. V was pared by 6 bases and J by 1 base, with 6 bases of the junction left unmatched. In germline, CDR1 is DFQATT, CDR2 SNEGSKA (reference sequence). The CDR3 totals 14 residues. The CDR3 sequence: CSAPDRGLNYGYTF. The CDR3 DNA is TGCAGTGCCCCGGACAGGGGACTTAACTATGGCTACACCTTC.

The chain carries TRBV20-1 and TRBJ2-7; D may be TRBD2 (5 bases). Germline V gives CDR1 DFQATT, CDR2 SNEGSKA (reference sequence). The CDR3 consists of 13 residues. Trimming pared 6 bases from V and 7 bases from J, leaving 19 bases between. CDR3 in amino acids: CSAPSRDGWEQYF. The CDR3, as DNA: TGCAGTGCACCTAGCCGGGATGGGTGGGAGCAGTACTTC.

The chain joins TRBV25-1 to TRBJ1-1; 9 bases are shared with TRBD1. This CDR3 contains 16 residues. From germline, CDR1 is MGHDK and CDR2 SYGVNS. The V segment lost 2 bases and the J segment 11 bases; nucleotides outside the gene matches: 15. In nucleotides, the CDR3 is TGTGCCAGCAGTGAAACCCAGACAGGGGGGCGCAATATGGCTTTCTTT. It is translated as CASSETQTGGRNMAFF.

The chain carries TRBV20-1 and TRBJ2-1; possibly TRBD2 for D (7 bases). Germline CDR1 DFQATT, CDR2 SNEGSKA (reference sequence). The CDR3 totals 15 residues. Trimming pared 6 bases from V and 5 bases from J, leaving 20 bases between. Here the CDR3 reads CSAPKRPGGDNEQFF. The CDR3 DNA reads TGCAGTGCCCCCAAGAGGCCGGGGGGCGACAATGAGCAGTTCTTC.

J is TRBJ1-2 and V is TRBV7-9, with D perhaps TRBD1 (5 bases). The CDR3 has 14 amino acids. Between the trimmed V and J ends, which lost 7 bases and 4 bases, there was a span of 16 bases. Germline V gives CDR1 SEHNR, CDR2 FQNEAQ (reference sequence). The CDR3 reads CASIANGGSYGYTF. The DNA for the CDR3 is TGTGCCAGCATCGCAAACGGGGGGTCCTATGGCTACACCTTC.

The table lists this clonotype with a count of one. This rearrangement joins TRBV5-4 to TRBJ2-1, with TRBD2 identical over 12 bases. The V and J ends lost 4 bases and 7 bases, in that order; junction bases with no gene match: 9. Germline CDR1 reads SGHNT; CDR2 reads YYREEE (reference sequence). This CDR3 has 16 residues. The CDR3 DNA follows: TGTGCCAGCAGCCGCTCTTCTAGCGGGGGGGGTAATGAGCAGTTCTTC. It translates to CASSRSSSGGGNEQFF.

This clonotype has just one count. V and J are TRBV6-2 or TRBV6-3 and TRBJ2-6; D possibly corresponds to TRBD2 (5 bases). CDR1 is MNHEY and CDR2 is SVGEGT in the germline V gene. The CDR3 is 16 amino acids. Trimming took off 6 bases at V and 4 bases at J, with 16 bases between the two ends. The CDR3 protein is CASSLTWGAGANVLTF. CDR3 sequence (DNA): TGTGCCAGCAGCCTAACTTGGGGAGCGGGGGCCAACGTCCTGACTTTC.